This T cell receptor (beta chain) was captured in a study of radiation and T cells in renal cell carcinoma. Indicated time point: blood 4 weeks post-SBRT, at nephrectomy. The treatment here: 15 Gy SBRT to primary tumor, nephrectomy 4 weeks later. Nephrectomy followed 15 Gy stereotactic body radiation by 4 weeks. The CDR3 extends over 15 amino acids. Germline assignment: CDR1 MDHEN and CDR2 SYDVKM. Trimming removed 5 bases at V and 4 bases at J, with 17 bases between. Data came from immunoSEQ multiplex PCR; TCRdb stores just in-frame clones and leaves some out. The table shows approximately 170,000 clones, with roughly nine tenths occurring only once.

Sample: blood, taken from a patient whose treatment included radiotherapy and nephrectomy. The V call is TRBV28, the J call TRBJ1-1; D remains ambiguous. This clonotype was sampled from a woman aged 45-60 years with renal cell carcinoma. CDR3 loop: CASSPYPTRVTEAFF. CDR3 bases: TGTGCCAGCAGTCCCTACCCGACTCGGGTCACTGAAGCTTTCTTT.